This T cell receptor beta chain appears in the sequencing data of a study of T-cell memory formation after mild COVID-19 (dated by TCRdb to about 2021). Study-level background: TCR sequence clusters from the two donors were found to be largely donor specific. The cohort comprised two young, previously healthy adult volunteers, one female and one male. T-cell clones expanding and contracting after mild COVID-19 in two donors were tracked by longitudinal TCRalpha and TCRbeta repertoire sequencing. What the authors observed across the whole study: Clones contracting from day 15 to 85 had balanced CD4/CD8 phenotypes, while a second wave expanding from day 15 to 37 was biased towards CD4+. Contracting CD4+ clones were found mainly in CM and EM memory subsets, while CD8+ clones were enriched in EMRA. The second-wave clones that peaked on day 37 were not confirmed to be SARS-CoV-2 specific. Only a couple of mild cases were covered by the study, and larger cohorts that include severe cases with pre-infection samples were considered necessary. Some responding clones were found in pre-infection memory, which suggests that pre-existing cross-reactive memory T cells took part in the SARS-CoV-2 response.

With respect to this clonotype: Its antigen remains undetermined. Per-nucleotide qualities are absent, and no much larger clonotype sits a single base away.

Ficoll-Paque density gradient centrifugation was used to isolate PBMCs. Sequencing was carried out with an Illumina NovaSeq 6000. Using 5'RACE with constant-segment primers, TCRalpha and TCRbeta cDNA libraries were constructed, with sample barcodes and unique molecular identifiers added in the process. RNA was extracted from every sample with Trizol reagent. Libraries were amplified in two PCR steps, with a second sample barcode and Illumina TruSeq adapters added in the second step. Libraries were sequenced on an Illumina NovaSeq with 2 x 150 bp paired-end reads. Processing in the source paper ran as follows. Demultiplexing of reads and collapsing into UMI-guided consensus sequences were performed with migec v1.2.7. With mixcr v2.1.11, UMI consensuses were aligned to TRA and TRB V and J templates and assembled into clonotypes. Clonotypes were classified as expanded or contracted when called significant by both edgeR and NoisET, with noise models trained on biological replicates. For edgeR calls, a false discovery rate-adjusted p below 0.01 and a log2 fold-change threshold of 1 were applied. As an exploratory analysis of dynamics, PCA with hierarchical clustering was applied to max-normalized trajectories of the 1000 most abundant clonotypes. Separately sequenced CD4+ and CD8+ repertoires were used to assign the CD4 or CD8 phenotype of responding clones. TCRdb's own reprocessing of the public reads used fastp at Q25 and MiXCR and kept productive beta chains. Each entry is one CDR3 protein sequence, shown with its most common DNA and genes. Clone size and V and J calls follow TCRdb, not the original study. The sample table records about 360,000 distinct CDR3 sequences; 13% to 15% of these occur just once. The ten largest account for about 22% of the sample.

The receptor was isolated from a man aged 18 to 30 who had mild COVID-19 (a few samples of this study predate the infection). The sample titles of this study are shuffled in the database, so cell type and time point are left out; the donor was told from shared clones. The sample consisted of PBMCs or a T cell subset sorted from them (not recorded which).

The CDR3 here reads CASSSSGTDNEQFF. The sequenced DNA is TGTGCCAGCAGCTCAAGTGGAACCGACAATGAGCAGTTCTTC. The rearranged segments are TRBV7-3 and TRBJ2-1; no D segment can be confidently identified. Measured from the cysteine to the phenylalanine, the CDR3 is 14 residues long. Only CDR3 DNA remains: 42 bases, in frame from the first base. The germline V gene provides CDR1 SGHTA and CDR2 FQGTGA. V is reduced by 4 bases and J by 5 bases, leaving a spacing of 12 bases between them.